Listed here are 8 T cell receptor beta chains from one sample, sequenced in a study of blood T cell repertoires in COVID-19. Repertoires were generated with immunoSEQ multiplex PCR, while TCRdb's copy carries only in-frame clones and drops some. There are almost 250,000 clones in the sample; 65% to 90% occur only once, and over 7.5% lies in the top ten. Specimen: PBMCs or T cells enriched from blood (not recorded which). The receptors were sampled from a woman aged 50 to 60 with acute COVID-19.

The CDR3 loop is CASGPGQGADSNQPQHF. In DNA, the CDR3 is TGTGCTAGTGGACCGGGACAGGGGGCCGATAGCAATCAGCCCCAGCATTTT. The chain uses TRBV12-5 and TRBJ1-5; 12 nucleotides line up with TRBD1. V lost 6 bases to trimming and J lost 0 bases; unmatched junction nucleotides: 6. The CDR3 is 17 residues long. Germline CDR1 LGHNT, CDR2 FRNRAP.

This clone was detected ten times or more. V and J are TRBV4-3 and TRBJ1-2; 7 bases agree with TRBD1. After removal of 0 bases from V and 6 bases from J, the junction contained 7 bases not matched to a gene. This CDR3 spans 15 amino acids. Germline loops: CDR1 LGHNA, CDR2 YSLEER. The CDR3 nucleotides are TGCGCCAGCAGCCAAGAAAGGGGGCCCAAGGATGGCTACACCTTC. It specifies CASSQERGPKDGYTF.

The CDR3 nucleotides are TGTGCCATCAGCGGGACTAGCGGGGATACAGATACGCAGTATTTT. It translates to CAISGTSGDTDTQYF. V is TRBV10-3 and J is TRBJ2-3; the match to TRBD2 covers 13 bases. The CDR3 sequence is 15 residues long. The germline CDR1 and CDR2 sequences are ENHRY and SYGVKD. Trimming at V came to 6 bases and at J to 3 bases, leaving 3 bases not matched to a gene.

This chain joins TRBV7-8 and TRBJ2-7; 7 nucleotides match TRBD1. The CDR3 is made up of 15 amino acids. The V segment lost 5 bases and the J segment 3 bases; nucleotides outside the gene matches: 10. CDR1 is SGHVS and CDR2 is FQNEAQ in the germline V gene. Here the CDR3 DNA reads TGTGCCAGCAGCCCTATAGGGGCAGGGGGCTACGAGCAGTACTTC. Translation gives CASSPIGAGGYEQYF. Full variable domain (missing parts from reference TRBV7-8 and TRBJ2-7): GAGVSQSPRYKVAKRGQDVALRCDPISGHVSLFWYQQALGQGPEFLTYFQNEAQLDKSGLPSDRFFAERPEGSVSTLKIQRTQQEDSAVYLCASSPIGAGGYEQYFGPGTRLTVT.

The chain is built from TRBV6-2 or TRBV6-3 and TRBJ2-3; D might be TRBD2 (6 bases). The CDR3 consists of 16 residues. Germline V lookup: CDR1 MNHEY, CDR2 SVGEGT. Trimming stripped 0 bases from V and 2 bases from J, with 12 bases between. The CDR3 DNA is TGTGCCAGCAGTTACTCTACGGGGGATCACACAGATACGCAGTATTTT. Its translation is CASSYSTGDHTDTQYF.

The V gene is TRBV4-2, the J gene TRBJ2-3, with a possible D match to TRBD1 (6 bases). This CDR3 has 16 residues. V was clipped by 1 base and J by 0 bases, with 11 bases between them. Germline CDR1 and CDR2: LGHNA and YNFKEQ. Here the CDR3 reads CASSQVDSPSTDTQYF. The CDR3 DNA is TGTGCCAGCAGCCAAGTGGACAGCCCTAGCACAGATACGCAGTATTTT.

This clone was seen a few times. The genes are TRBV3-1 (or the pseudogene TRBV3-2) and TRBJ2-5, with 7 bases fitting TRBD2. After removal of 1 base from V and 8 bases from J, the junction contained 10 bases not matched to a gene. The germline V gene has CDR1 LGHDT and CDR2 YNNKEL (reference sequence). The CDR3 loop spans 15 amino acids. The CDR3 DNA follows: TGTGCCAGCAGCCAAGCAGCGGGGCCCAAGTCAACCCAGTACTTC. Protein: CASSQAAGPKSTQYF.

This chain links TRBV11-2 with TRBJ2-3; D is possibly TRBD1 (7 bases). V lost 4 bases to trimming and J lost 2 bases, with 13 bases between them. CDR3 length: 15 amino acids. CDR1 is SGHAT, CDR2 FQNNGV, per germline. In DNA form, the CDR3 reads TGTGCCAGCAGCTGGCGGGGACAGAACACAGATACGCAGTATTTT. Amino acid sequence: CASSWRGQNTDTQYF.